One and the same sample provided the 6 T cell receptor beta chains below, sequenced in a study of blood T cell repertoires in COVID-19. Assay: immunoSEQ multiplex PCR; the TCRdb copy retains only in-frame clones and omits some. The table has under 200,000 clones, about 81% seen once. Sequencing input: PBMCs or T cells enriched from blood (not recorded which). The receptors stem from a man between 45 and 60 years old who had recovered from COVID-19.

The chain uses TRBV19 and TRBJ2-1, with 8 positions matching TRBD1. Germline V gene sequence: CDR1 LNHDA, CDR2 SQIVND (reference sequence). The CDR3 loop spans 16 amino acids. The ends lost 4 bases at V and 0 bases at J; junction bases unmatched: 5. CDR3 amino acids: CASSRTGGSSYNEQFF. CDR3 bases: TGTGCCAGTAGTAGAACAGGGGGGAGCTCCTACAATGAGCAGTTCTTC.

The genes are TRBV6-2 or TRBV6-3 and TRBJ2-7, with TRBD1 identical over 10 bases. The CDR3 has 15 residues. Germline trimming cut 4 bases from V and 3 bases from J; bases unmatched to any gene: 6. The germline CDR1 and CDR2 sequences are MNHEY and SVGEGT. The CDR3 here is CASSSRDRGIYEQYF. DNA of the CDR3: TGTGCCAGCAGTTCCCGGGACAGGGGCATCTACGAGCAGTACTTC.

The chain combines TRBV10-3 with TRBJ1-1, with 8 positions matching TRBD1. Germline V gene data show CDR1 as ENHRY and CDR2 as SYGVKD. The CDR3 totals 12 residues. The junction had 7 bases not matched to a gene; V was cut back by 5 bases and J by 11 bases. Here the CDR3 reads CAISRTGRGAFF. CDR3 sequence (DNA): TGTGCCATCAGTAGGACAGGGAGGGGGGCTTTCTTT.

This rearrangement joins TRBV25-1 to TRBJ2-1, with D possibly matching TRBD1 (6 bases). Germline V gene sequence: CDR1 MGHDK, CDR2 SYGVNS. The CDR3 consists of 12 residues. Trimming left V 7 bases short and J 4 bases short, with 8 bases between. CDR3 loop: CASKGEYNEQFF. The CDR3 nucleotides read TGTGCCAGCAAGGGGGAATACAATGAGCAGTTCTTC.

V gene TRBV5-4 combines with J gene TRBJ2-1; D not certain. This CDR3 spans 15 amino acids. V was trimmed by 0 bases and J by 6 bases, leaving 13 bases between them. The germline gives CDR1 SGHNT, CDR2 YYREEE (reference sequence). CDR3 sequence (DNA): TGTGCCAGCAGCTTGGCCGCTAGTATTAGCAATGAGCAGTTCTTC. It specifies CASSLAASISNEQFF.

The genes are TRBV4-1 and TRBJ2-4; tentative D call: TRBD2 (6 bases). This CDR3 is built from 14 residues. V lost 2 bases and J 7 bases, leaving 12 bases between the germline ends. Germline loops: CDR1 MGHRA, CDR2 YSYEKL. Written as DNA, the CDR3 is TGCGCCAGCAGCCAAAGCGGGTCGAGGAACATTCAGTACTTC. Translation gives CASSQSGSRNIQYF.